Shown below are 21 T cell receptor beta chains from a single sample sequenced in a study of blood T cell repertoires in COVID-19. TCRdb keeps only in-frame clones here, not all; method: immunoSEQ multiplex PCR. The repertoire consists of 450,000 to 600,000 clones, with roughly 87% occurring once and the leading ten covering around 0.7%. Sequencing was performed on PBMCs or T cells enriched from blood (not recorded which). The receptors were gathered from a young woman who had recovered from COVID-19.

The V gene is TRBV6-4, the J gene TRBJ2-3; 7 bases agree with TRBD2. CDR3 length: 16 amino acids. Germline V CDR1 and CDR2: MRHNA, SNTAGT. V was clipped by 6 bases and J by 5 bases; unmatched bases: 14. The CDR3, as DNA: TGTGCCAGCAGCCCTCACGCCACGGGAGGTGGAGATACGCAGTATTTT. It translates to CASSPHATGGGDTQYF.

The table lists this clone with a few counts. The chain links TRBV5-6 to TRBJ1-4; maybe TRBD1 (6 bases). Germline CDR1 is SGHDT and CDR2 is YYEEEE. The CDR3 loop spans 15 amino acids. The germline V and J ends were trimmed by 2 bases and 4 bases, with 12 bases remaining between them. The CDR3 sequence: CASSFQDSSNEKLFF. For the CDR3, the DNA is TGTGCCAGCAGCTTTCAGGACAGTAGTAATGAAAAACTGTTTTTT.

CDR3 in amino acids: CAWRHFTRDRTTNYGYTF. The CDR3 nucleotides are TGTGCCTGGAGACACTTCACCCGGGACAGGACTACTAACTATGGCTACACCTTC. The gene calls are TRBV30 and TRBJ1-2; 8 nucleotides align to TRBD1. CDR1 and CDR2 from the germline V gene are GTSNPN and SVGIG (reference sequence). CDR3 length equals 18 residues. After removal of 3 bases from V and 0 bases from J, the junction contained 15 bases not matched to a gene.

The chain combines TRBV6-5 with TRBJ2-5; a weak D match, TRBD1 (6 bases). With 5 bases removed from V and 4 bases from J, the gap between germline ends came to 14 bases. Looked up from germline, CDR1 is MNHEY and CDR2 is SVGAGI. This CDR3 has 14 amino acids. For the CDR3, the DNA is TGTGCCAGCAGTAGGCACAGGGACGGAGAGACCCAGTACTTC. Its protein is CASSRHRDGETQYF.

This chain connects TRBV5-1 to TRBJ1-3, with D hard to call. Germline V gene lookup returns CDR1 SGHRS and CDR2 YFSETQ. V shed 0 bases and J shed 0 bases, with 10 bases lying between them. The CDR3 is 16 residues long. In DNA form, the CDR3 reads TGCGCCAGCAGCTTGGAAATCCCGAGCTCTGGAAACACCATATATTTT. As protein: CASSLEIPSSGNTIYF.

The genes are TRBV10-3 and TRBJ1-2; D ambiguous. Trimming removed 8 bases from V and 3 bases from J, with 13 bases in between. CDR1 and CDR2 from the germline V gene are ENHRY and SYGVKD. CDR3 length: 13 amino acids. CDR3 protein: CAIAPGVDYGYTF. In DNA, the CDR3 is TGTGCCATCGCCCCCGGGGTAGACTATGGCTACACCTTC.

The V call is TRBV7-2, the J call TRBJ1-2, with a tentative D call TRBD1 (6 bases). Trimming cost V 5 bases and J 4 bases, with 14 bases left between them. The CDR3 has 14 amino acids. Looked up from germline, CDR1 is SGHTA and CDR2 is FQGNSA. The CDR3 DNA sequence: TGTGCCAGCAGCCCGACAGGTTGGGGCTATGGCTACACCTTC. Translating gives CASSPTGWGYGYTF.

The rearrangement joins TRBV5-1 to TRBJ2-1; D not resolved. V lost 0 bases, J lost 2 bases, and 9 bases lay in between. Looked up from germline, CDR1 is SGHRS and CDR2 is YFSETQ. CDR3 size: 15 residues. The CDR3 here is CASSLAAGTYNEQFF. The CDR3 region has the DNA TGCGCCAGCAGCTTGGCTGCAGGTACCTACAATGAGCAGTTCTTC.

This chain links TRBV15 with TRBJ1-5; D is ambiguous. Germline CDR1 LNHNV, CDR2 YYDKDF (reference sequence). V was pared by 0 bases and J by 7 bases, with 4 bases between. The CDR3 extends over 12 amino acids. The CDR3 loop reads CATSRDKQPQHF. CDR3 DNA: TGTGCCACCAGCAGAGATAAACAGCCCCAGCATTTT.

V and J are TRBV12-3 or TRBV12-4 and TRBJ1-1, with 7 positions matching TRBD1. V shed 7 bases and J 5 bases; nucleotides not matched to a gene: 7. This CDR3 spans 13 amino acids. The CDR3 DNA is TGTGCCAGCACCTTACTGACAGGGACTGAAGCTTTCTTT. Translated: CASTLLTGTEAFF.

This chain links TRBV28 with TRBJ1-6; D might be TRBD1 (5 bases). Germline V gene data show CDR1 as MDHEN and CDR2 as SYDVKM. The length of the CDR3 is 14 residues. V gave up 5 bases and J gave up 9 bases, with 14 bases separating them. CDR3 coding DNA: TGTGCCAGCAGTCCCCCCCCGGGGGGTTCACCCCTCCACTTT. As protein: CASSPPPGGSPLHF.

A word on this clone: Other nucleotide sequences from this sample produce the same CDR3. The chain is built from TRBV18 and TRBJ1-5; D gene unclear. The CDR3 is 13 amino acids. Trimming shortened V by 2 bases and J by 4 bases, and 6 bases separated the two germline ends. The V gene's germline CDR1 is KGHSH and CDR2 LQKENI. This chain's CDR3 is CASSPGENQPQHF. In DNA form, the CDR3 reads TGTGCCAGCTCACCAGGGGAGAATCAGCCCCAGCATTTT.

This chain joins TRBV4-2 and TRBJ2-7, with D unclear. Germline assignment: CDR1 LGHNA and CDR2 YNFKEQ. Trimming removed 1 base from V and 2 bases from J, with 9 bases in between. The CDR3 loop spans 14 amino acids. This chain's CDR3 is CASSQVSGPYEQYF. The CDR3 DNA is TGTGCCAGCAGCCAAGTTTCCGGTCCCTACGAGCAGTACTTC.

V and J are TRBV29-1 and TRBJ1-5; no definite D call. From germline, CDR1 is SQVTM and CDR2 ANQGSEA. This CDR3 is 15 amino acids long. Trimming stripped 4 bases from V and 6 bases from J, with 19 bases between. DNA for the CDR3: TGCAGCGTTGTAGTGGCGGGAACAGAAGGTCAGCCCCAGCATTTT. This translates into CSVVVAGTEGQPQHF.

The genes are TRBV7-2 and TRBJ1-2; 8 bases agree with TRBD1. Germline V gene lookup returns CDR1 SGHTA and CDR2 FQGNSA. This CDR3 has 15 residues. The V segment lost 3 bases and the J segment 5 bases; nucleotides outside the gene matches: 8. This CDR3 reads CASSLKQGGEYGYTF. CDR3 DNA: TGTGCCAGCAGCTTGAAACAGGGGGGAGAGTATGGCTACACCTTC.

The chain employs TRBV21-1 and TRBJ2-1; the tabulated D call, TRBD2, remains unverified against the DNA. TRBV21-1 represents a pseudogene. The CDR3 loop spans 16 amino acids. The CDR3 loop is CASSMGTSGACNEQFF. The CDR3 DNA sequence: TGTGCCAGCAGCATGGGGACTAGCGGGGCCTGCAATGAGCAGTTCTTC.

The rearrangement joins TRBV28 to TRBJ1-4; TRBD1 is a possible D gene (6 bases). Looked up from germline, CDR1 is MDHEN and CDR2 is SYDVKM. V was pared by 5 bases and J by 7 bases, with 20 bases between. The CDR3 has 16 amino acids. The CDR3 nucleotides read TGTGCCAGCAGTAAAACAGGGAGCTCTAGGAGTGAAAAACTGTTTTTT. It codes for CASSKTGSSRSEKLFF. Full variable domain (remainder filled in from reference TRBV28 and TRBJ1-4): DVKVTQSSRYLVKRTGEKVFLECVQDMDHENMFWYRQDPGLGLRLIYFSYDVKMKEKGDIPEGYSVSREKKERFSLILESASTNQTSMYLCASSKTGSSRSEKLFFGSGTQLSVL.

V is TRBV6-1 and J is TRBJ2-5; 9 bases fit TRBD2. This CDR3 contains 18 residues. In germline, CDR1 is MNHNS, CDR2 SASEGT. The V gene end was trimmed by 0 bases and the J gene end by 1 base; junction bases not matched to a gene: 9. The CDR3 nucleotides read TGTGCCAGCAGTGAAGCATTCTGGGTAGCGGGGGCCCAAGAGACCCAGTACTTC. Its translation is CASSEAFWVAGAQETQYF.

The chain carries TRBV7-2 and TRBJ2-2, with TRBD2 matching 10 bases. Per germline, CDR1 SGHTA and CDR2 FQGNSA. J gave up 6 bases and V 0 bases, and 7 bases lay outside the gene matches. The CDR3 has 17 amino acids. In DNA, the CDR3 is TGTGCCAGCAGCTTAGCGTCTCCAGCGGGGGGGGCCGGGGAGCTGTTTTTT. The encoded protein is CASSLASPAGGAGELFF.

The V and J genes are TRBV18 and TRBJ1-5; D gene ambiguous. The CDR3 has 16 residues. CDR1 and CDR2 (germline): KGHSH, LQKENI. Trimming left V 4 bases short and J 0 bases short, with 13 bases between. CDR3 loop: CASSQWSLYSNQPQHF. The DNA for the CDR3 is TGTGCCAGCTCACAATGGAGTCTGTATAGCAATCAGCCCCAGCATTTT. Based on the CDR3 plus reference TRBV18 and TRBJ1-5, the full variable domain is NAGVMQNPRHLVRRRGQEARLRCSPMKGHSHVYWYRQLPEEGLKFMVYLQKENIIDESGMPKERFSAEFPKEGPSILRIQQVVRGDSAAYFCASSQWSLYSNQPQHFGDGTRLSIL.

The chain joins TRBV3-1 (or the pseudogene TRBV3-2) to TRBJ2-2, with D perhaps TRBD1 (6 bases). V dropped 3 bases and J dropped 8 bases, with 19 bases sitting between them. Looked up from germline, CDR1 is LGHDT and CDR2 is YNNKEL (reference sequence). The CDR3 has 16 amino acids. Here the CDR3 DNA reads TGTGCCAGCAGCCATGTGGGGAGACAAGGGACAGGGGAGCTGTTTTTT. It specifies CASSHVGRQGTGELFF.